The 27 T cell receptor beta chains presented below share a single source sample, sequenced in a study of blood T cell repertoires in COVID-19. Generated by immunoSEQ multiplex PCR, the TCRdb table keeps only in-frame clones and is missing some. The table has under 200,000 clones, 82% seen once. The sequenced material came from PBMCs or T cells enriched from blood (not recorded which). The receptors come from a man in his 60s who had recovered from COVID-19.

This clone has just one count. The chain uses TRBV5-5 and TRBJ1-2, with TRBD1 identical over 7 bases. The CDR3 contains 15 residues. V lost 2 bases, J lost 7 bases, and 11 bases stayed unmatched. The germline gives CDR1 SGHKS, CDR2 YYEKEE (reference sequence). This chain's CDR3 is CASSFGERGLGGYTF. The CDR3 coding sequence is TGTGCCAGCAGCTTCGGCGAAAGGGGGCTTGGTGGCTACACCTTC.

A few counts support this clone. This chain uses TRBV28 with TRBJ1-1; D is possibly TRBD1 (5 bases). The length of the CDR3 is 11 residues. CDR1 is MDHEN and CDR2 is SYDVKM in the germline V gene. V lost 6 bases, J lost 7 bases, and 9 bases lay in between. The chain's CDR3 is CASRTVYEAFF. CDR3 nucleotide sequence: TGTGCCAGCAGGACAGTTTATGAAGCTTTCTTT.

The rearrangement links TRBV9 to TRBJ2-7; 7 positions match TRBD2. CDR3 size: 14 residues. Germline trimming cut 4 bases from V and 3 bases from J; bases unmatched to any gene: 7. Per the germline V gene, CDR1 is SGDLS and CDR2 is YYNGEE. CDR3 amino acids: CASSLSGANYEQYF. The CDR3 DNA follows: TGTGCCAGCAGCCTCAGCGGGGCCAACTACGAGCAGTACTTC. Using reference TRBV9 and TRBJ2-7 for the parts outside the CDR3, the full variable domain is DSGVTQTPKHLITATGQRVTLRCSPRSGDLSVYWYQQSLDQGLQFLIQYYNGEERAKGNILERFSAQQFPDLHSELNLSSLELGDSALYFCASSLSGANYEQYFGPGTRLTVT.

This clone appeared a single time. The rearrangement uses TRBV7-2 and TRBJ1-3; weak D call: TRBD1 (5 bases). The V gene lost 2 bases and the J gene lost 7 bases, with 15 bases spanning the gap. The germline V gene encodes CDR1 SGHTA and CDR2 FQGNSA. The CDR3 totals 15 residues. This chain's CDR3 is CASSLSWGGRNTIYF. The CDR3 bases are TGTGCCAGCAGCTTATCCTGGGGGGGAAGGAACACCATATATTTT.

The chain couples TRBV7-2 to TRBJ1-2; D is uncertain. CDR1 and CDR2 from the germline V gene are SGHTA and FQGNSA. The CDR3 runs to 13 residues. V lost 5 bases and J 8 bases, leaving 15 bases between the germline ends. CDR3 sequence reads: CASSPSGMGGYTF. DNA for the CDR3: TGTGCCAGCAGCCCTAGCGGTATGGGCGGCTACACCTTC.

The chain combines TRBV6-2 or TRBV6-3 with TRBJ2-7, with 10 nucleotides matching TRBD1. This CDR3 is 16 amino acids long. Germline V gene sequence: CDR1 MNHEY, CDR2 SVGEGT. Losses at the gene ends were 2 bases for V and 5 bases for J; bases not matched to a gene: 9. This chain's CDR3 is CASSYVGQGNKNEQYF. The CDR3 coding sequence is TGTGCCAGCAGTTACGTGGGACAGGGGAATAAAAACGAGCAGTACTTC.

This chain uses TRBV9 with TRBJ2-7; 10 bases are shared with TRBD1. The CDR3 sequence is 15 residues long. J gave up 2 bases and V 3 bases, and 5 bases lay outside the gene matches. CDR1 is SGDLS, CDR2 YYNGEE, per germline. This CDR3 reads CASSGTGQGAYEQYF. CDR3 DNA: TGTGCCAGCAGCGGGACCGGACAGGGGGCCTACGAGCAGTACTTC.

The chain employs TRBV27 and TRBJ2-7, with 14 bases identical to TRBD2. This CDR3 region has 15 residues. From germline, CDR1 is MNHEY and CDR2 SMNVEV (reference sequence). After removal of 5 bases from V and 6 bases from J, the junction contained 6 bases not matched to a gene. CDR3 loop: CASSLGLAGVGEQYF. In nucleotides, the CDR3 is TGTGCCAGCAGTCTGGGACTAGCGGGAGTAGGCGAGCAGTACTTC.

J is TRBJ2-2 and V is TRBV5-1; 12 nucleotides align to TRBD2. Germline loops: CDR1 SGHRS, CDR2 YFSETQ. The CDR3 loop spans 18 amino acids. J lost 4 bases, V lost 4 bases, and 11 bases had no gene match. This chain's CDR3 is CASSQTLAGGLGTGELFF. CDR3 DNA: TGCGCCAGCAGCCAGACCCTAGCGGGGGGGCTGGGCACCGGGGAGCTGTTTTTT.

This clone was recorded only once. This chain connects TRBV2 to TRBJ1-2; D is undetermined. Germline loops: CDR1 SNHLY, CDR2 FYNNEI. The CDR3 runs to 12 residues. V was clipped by 2 bases and J by 6 bases, with 7 bases between them. The CDR3 is CASSETGDGYTF. The DNA for the CDR3 is TGTGCCAGCAGTGAAACCGGGGATGGCTACACCTTC.

J is TRBJ2-1 and V is TRBV11-2, with a weak D call TRBD2 (6 bases). The CDR3 contains 16 residues. V was cut by 5 bases and J by 6 bases, with 20 bases left in between. Looked up from germline, CDR1 is SGHAT and CDR2 is FQNNGV. CDR3 residues: CASSPRLPGEVNEQFF. The DNA of the CDR3 is TGTGCCAGCAGCCCCCGACTACCGGGAGAGGTCAATGAGCAGTTCTTC.

The chain recombines TRBV2 with TRBJ1-1; TRBD1 matches 9 bases. V was clipped by 7 bases and J by 7 bases; unmatched bases: 7. CDR1 and CDR2 (germline): SNHLY, FYNNEI. This CDR3 is 13 amino acids long. The CDR3 DNA sequence: TGTGCCAGCACCCCGGCGGGACAGGGTGAAGCTTTCTTT. This codes for CASTPAGQGEAFF.

This clone has more than one count but fewer than ten. One junction end does not reproduce the germline sequence, and a read error may be involved. This rearrangement joins TRBV9 to TRBJ2-7; 10 bases are a match to TRBD2. CDR1 is SGDLS, CDR2 YYNGEE, per germline. This CDR3 spans 14 amino acids. CDR3 region: CASNVAGGSYEQYF. The CDR3 region has the DNA TGTGCCAGCAACGTAGCGGGGGGCTCCTACGAGCAGTACTTC.

This chain joins TRBV9 and TRBJ2-3; the match to TRBD2 covers 7 bases. V dropped 0 bases and J dropped 3; count of bases not matched to a gene: 7. There are 16 residues in the CDR3. Germline V gives CDR1 SGDLS, CDR2 YYNGEE. CDR3 loop: CASSVGPRGRTDTQYF. CDR3 bases: TGTGCCAGCAGCGTAGGCCCGCGGGGGAGGACAGATACGCAGTATTTT. Filled out from reference TRBV9 and TRBJ2-3, the complete variable domain reads DSGVTQTPKHLITATGQRVTLRCSPRSGDLSVYWYQQSLDQGLQFLIQYYNGEERAKGNILERFSAQQFPDLHSELNLSSLELGDSALYFCASSVGPRGRTDTQYFGPGTRLTVL.

The CDR3 DNA is TGCAGCGTTGATGATGGACAGGCTAAAGGCTACACCTTC. Encoded protein: CSVDDGQAKGYTF. The chain joins TRBV29-1 to TRBJ1-2; 7 positions match TRBD1. There are 13 residues in the CDR3. Per germline, CDR1 SQVTM and CDR2 ANQGSEA. Germline trimming cut 3 bases from V and 8 bases from J; bases unmatched to any gene: 9.

This chain uses TRBV7-2 with TRBJ2-3, with a weak D call TRBD2 (5 bases). Germline values: CDR1 SGHTA, CDR2 FQGNSA. V gave up 0 bases and J gave up 3 bases, with 22 bases separating them. This CDR3 is built from 19 residues. The chain's CDR3 is CASSLASLGLAGKTDTQYF. In DNA, the CDR3 is TGTGCCAGCAGCTTAGCCTCCCTCGGTTTAGCCGGGAAGACAGATACGCAGTATTTT.

The chain links TRBV6-5 to TRBJ1-6; possible D gene TRBD1, 6 bases. Germline V gene lookup returns CDR1 MNHEY and CDR2 SVGAGI. The CDR3 runs 14 residues. V was clipped by 7 bases and J by 10 bases, with 17 bases between them. The CDR3 DNA sequence: TGTGCCAGCACCGATCGGGGGGCTGGGTCACCCCTCCACTTT. Translating it yields CASTDRGAGSPLHF.

V gene TRBV24-1 combines with J gene TRBJ2-3; D is possibly TRBD1 (6 bases). Germline lookup yields CDR1 KGHDR and CDR2 SFDVKD. V was cut by 1 base and J by 6 bases, with 10 bases left in between. The CDR3 sequence is 14 residues long. CDR3 region: CATSDLQGWDTQYF. The DNA for the CDR3 is TGTGCCACCAGTGATTTACAGGGTTGGGATACGCAGTATTTT.

The chain uses TRBV10-3 and TRBJ1-5, with 9 positions matching TRBD1. The germline V gene has CDR1 ENHRY and CDR2 SYGVKD. The CDR3 covers 13 residues. The trim removed 9 bases at V and 4 bases at J, leaving 4 bases unmatched. The CDR3 loop is CAMGTGQNQPQHF. CDR3 DNA sequence: TGTGCCATGGGGACAGGGCAAAATCAGCCCCAGCATTTT.

The genes are TRBV29-1 and TRBJ1-4, with 8 bases that match TRBD1. In germline, CDR1 is SQVTM, CDR2 ANQGSEA. The CDR3 has 16 amino acids. With V trimmed by 4 bases and J by 7 bases, 14 bases remained unmatched. The CDR3 region has the DNA TGCAGCGTTGGTGCGGGACAGGACCTGATGGGTGAAAAACTGTTTTTT. Translating gives CSVGAGQDLMGEKLFF. Complete variable domain (other parts from reference TRBV29-1 and TRBJ1-4): SAVISQKPSRDICQRGTSLTIQCQVDSQVTMMFWYRQQPGQSLTLIATANQGSEATYESGFVIDKFPISRPNLTFSTLTVSNMSPEDSSIYLCSVGAGQDLMGEKLFFGSGTQLSVL.

V and J are TRBV29-1 and TRBJ2-1, with 9 bases lining up with TRBD1. The CDR3 length is 14 residues. The J segment lost 9 bases and the V segment lost 5 bases, leaving 11 bases of the junction unmatched. Germline V gives CDR1 SQVTM, CDR2 ANQGSEA. The CDR3 nucleotides read TGCAGCGTTACCAGGACAACAGGGGGCCCTGAGCAGTTCTTC. Amino acid sequence: CSVTRTTGGPEQFF.

In its sample, this clone was seen once. This chain connects TRBV7-6 to TRBJ1-1, with D possibly matching TRBD1 (5 bases). V shed 4 bases and J shed 0 bases, with 12 bases lying between them. This CDR3 contains 15 residues. The V gene's germline CDR1 is SGHVS and CDR2 FNYEAQ. The CDR3 protein is CASSSSTGVNTEAFF. CDR3 DNA sequence: TGTGCCAGCAGCTCGTCGACGGGGGTGAACACTGAAGCTTTCTTT.

J is TRBJ1-5 and V is TRBV30; D unclear. Per the germline V gene, CDR1 is GTSNPN and CDR2 is SVGIG (reference sequence). V shed 2 bases and J shed 6 bases, with 11 bases lying between them. This CDR3 is 13 amino acids long. CDR3 sequence reads: CAWSSGYGQPQHF. For the CDR3, the DNA is TGTGCCTGGAGTAGTGGTTACGGTCAGCCCCAGCATTTT.

This chain joins TRBV27 and TRBJ1-2; 7 bases are a match to TRBD1. Germline CDR1 reads MNHEY; CDR2 reads SMNVEV (reference sequence). Trimming at V came to 6 bases and at J to 7 bases, leaving 14 bases not matched to a gene. The CDR3 spans 15 residues. CDR3 amino acids: CASRRMGTGDFGYTF. The CDR3 DNA reads TGTGCCAGCAGGCGGATGGGTACAGGGGATTTTGGCTACACCTTC.

This clone was detected a few times. CDR3 loop: CASSQLQGSQPQHF. The CDR3 region has the DNA TGCGCCAGCAGCCAATTGCAGGGGAGTCAGCCCCAGCATTTT. V and J are TRBV4-1 and TRBJ1-5; D may be TRBD1 (6 bases). The V and J ends lost 2 bases and 6 bases respectively, with 11 bases between them. The germline CDR1 and CDR2 sequences are MGHRA and YSYEKL. The CDR3 spans 14 residues.

J is TRBJ2-7 and V is TRBV3-1 (or the pseudogene TRBV3-2); 9 positions match TRBD2. The germline gives CDR1 LGHDT, CDR2 YNNKEL (reference sequence). There are 16 residues in the CDR3. V dropped 0 bases and J dropped 5; count of bases not matched to a gene: 8. Here the CDR3 reads CASSQDLAGGSNEQYF. DNA of the CDR3: TGTGCCAGCAGCCAAGATTTGGCGGGGGGGTCGAACGAGCAGTACTTC.

This chain connects TRBV5-1 to TRBJ2-2, with D hard to call. The V gene's germline CDR1 is SGHRS and CDR2 YFSETQ. This CDR3 comprises 15 residues. V shed 1 base and J shed 1 base, with 8 bases lying between them. The CDR3 region has the DNA TGCGCCAGCAGCTTGACAGTGATGAACACCGGGGAGCTGTTTTTT. Amino acids: CASSLTVMNTGELFF. The complete variable domain, with remaining parts taken from reference TRBV5-1 and TRBJ2-2, reads KAGVTQTPRYLIKTRGQQVTLSCSPISGHRSVSWYQQTPGQGLQFLFEYFSETQRNKGNFPGRFSGRQFSNSRSEMNVSTLELGDSALYLCASSLTVMNTGELFFGEGSRLTVL.